Below, one TCR beta chain is given with its context. Its cognate antigen is unknown. The data are from a study of Ad26.COV2.S vaccination and SARS-CoV-2 variants. Study outcomes and limitations: Among vaccine recipients, spike-specific TCR breadth exceeded that of placebo recipients. CD8+ and CD4+ T cells specific for spike reportedly responded with substantial breadth after vaccination.

The protocol was immunoSEQ multiplex PCR, while the TCRdb copy is restricted to in-frame clones and leaves out a portion. The table has over 110,000 clones, more than 80% seen once. V trimming: 6 bases; J trimming: 0 bases; junction bases outside the gene matches: 12. Germline V lookup: CDR1 SNHLY, CDR2 FYNNEI. The CDR3 contains 17 residues. This sequence joins TRBV2 and TRBJ2-7; 9 nucleotides agree with TRBD2. Sequenced here: peripheral blood, sampled after recovery from COVID-19. This receptor was identified in a human donor who had recovered from COVID-19. The chain's CDR3 is CASRRISGGSSSYEQYF. The CDR3 DNA reads as TGTGCCAGCAGGAGGATTAGCGGGGGATCCTCCTCCTACGAGCAGTACTTC.